Detailed here is one T cell receptor beta chain. Its antigen is as yet unknown. Treatment of the sample: roughly nine-day PBMC culture with coronavirus spike peptide pools or control peptides (ViraFEST assay). Gathered ahead of the COVID-19 pandemic (2011-2018) were the CD4+ T cells of the unexposed donor. With peptide pools, ViraFEST first expanded antigen-specific T cells and afterwards sequenced their TCRs. These data belong to a study of vaccination and CD4 T cells after COVID-19. About the research overall: The convalescents included six males and four females, and among them two were Hispanic while seven were Caucasian. Control cultures were given a CEFX pool, an HIV-1 Nef pool, or no peptide.

Findings and limits, study-wide: Spike mono-reactivity was found in 304 of the 307 vaccine-specific clones identified in convalescent patients.

With the Oncomine TCR Beta short-read assay, DNA from cultured CD4+ T cells was sequenced. Using its own MiXCR run on the PCR reads, TCRdb lists one record per CDR3 protein. The repertoire holds over 7,000 distinct CDR3 sequences, with 35% as singletons. In germline, CDR1 is DFQATT, CDR2 SNEGSKA (reference sequence). Between the trimmed V and J ends, which lost 0 bases and 4 bases, there was a span of 10 bases. The CDR3 has 14 amino acids. The genes are TRBV20-1 and TRBJ2-1; D unresolved. This TCR came from a human donor in good health. Specimen: CD4+ T cells from blood, cultured in vitro. The CDR3 bases are TGCAGTGCTAGAGATTGGGCTTCATACAATGAGCAGTTCTTC. Translation: CSARDWASYNEQFF.